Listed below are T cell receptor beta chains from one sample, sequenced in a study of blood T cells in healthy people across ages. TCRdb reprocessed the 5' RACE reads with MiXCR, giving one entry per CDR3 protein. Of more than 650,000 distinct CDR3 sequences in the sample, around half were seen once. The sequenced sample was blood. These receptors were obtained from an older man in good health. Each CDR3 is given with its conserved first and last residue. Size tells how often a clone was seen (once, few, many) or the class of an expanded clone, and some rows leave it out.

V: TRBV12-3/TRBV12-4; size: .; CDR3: CASSLGGFGGYAYF
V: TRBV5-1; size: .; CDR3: CASSAQGVDGYTF
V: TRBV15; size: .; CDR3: CATSRDIPRNEQYF
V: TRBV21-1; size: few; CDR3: CASSTPETSGSGDTQYF
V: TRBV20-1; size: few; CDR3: CSARDRRGRYEQYF
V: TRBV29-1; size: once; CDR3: CSVEADSAGEQFF
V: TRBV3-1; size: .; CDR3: CASSPDWDSQETQYF
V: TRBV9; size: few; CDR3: CASSAGTGSYGYTF
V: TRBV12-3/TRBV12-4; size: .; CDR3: CASSRTSVDEQYF
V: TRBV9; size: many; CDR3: CASTPFGARAGNVLTF
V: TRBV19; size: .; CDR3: CASSIEGRAGQPQHF
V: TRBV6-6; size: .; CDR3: CASSYTVGRGYGYTF
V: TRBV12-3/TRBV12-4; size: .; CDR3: CASSGPTRGQGNQPQHF
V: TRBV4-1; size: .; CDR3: CASSQDLDAAPSYNEQFF
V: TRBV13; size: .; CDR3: CASSLRTGESQETQYF
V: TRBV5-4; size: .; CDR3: CASSSSGTGRTNSPLHF
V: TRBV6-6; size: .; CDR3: CASSKDISGRYYNEQFF
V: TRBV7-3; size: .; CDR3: CASSTTAGPQDYGYTF
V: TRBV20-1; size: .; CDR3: CSAIMGRSTDTQYF
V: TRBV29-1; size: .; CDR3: CSVEKADTQYF
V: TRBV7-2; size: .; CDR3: CASSSLSASSETQYF
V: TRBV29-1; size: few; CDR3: CSARTGAAGSPLHF
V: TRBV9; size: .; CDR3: CASSVDGGTETQYF
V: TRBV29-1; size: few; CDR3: CSVGDSYNEQFF
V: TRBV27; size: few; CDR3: CASSPRWDGYNSPLHF